Sequencing of this TCR beta chain was carried out in a study of shared clonotypes between healthy human individuals. Study-wide background: Used for every donor were three CD4 naive, three CD4 memory, two CD8 naive and one CD8 memory plate.

Donors comprised only Caucasian adults living in Nashville, Tennessee. Into CD45RA+ naive and CD45RA-negative memory subsets, the CD4+ cells were split. Regarding the study as a whole: Clonotypes shared by all four donors outscored non-shared clonotypes in generation probability.

The trim removed 5 bases at V and 6 bases at J, leaving 10 bases unmatched. The CDR3 sequence is 15 residues long. Germline V gene data show CDR1 as MDHEN and CDR2 as SYDVKM. Regarding this clone: Its antigen remains unidentified.

Assay used: immunoSEQ multiplex PCR; TCRdb lists only in-frame clones, some missing. This sample carries some 650,000 clones, roughly 97% of them seen once, and the ten largest clones take around 0.058%. The TCR originated in a woman under 40 in good health. This chain joins TRBV28 and TRBJ2-7; 10 nucleotides align to TRBD1. The sample was naive CD4+ T cells sorted from blood. Subset in this sample: CD45RA+ positively selected. The DNA of the CDR3 is TGTGCCAGCAGTCCGGCGGGACAGGGGCGATCCGAGCAGTACTTC. It encodes CASSPAGQGRSEQYF.